The TCR beta chain under discussion was sequenced for a study of blood T cell repertoires in COVID-19. Study summary: Acute and convalescent COVID-19 specimens originated in the United States, Italy and Spain. T cells, B-cell-depleted T cells, or PBMCs provided the cDNA or gDNA that served as material.

Authors' processing steps: Using reference gene primer amplification, nucleated cell counts were estimated. Sequencing was performed with immunoSEQ multiplex PCR; in TCRdb, only in-frame clones are kept and a portion is missing. That table supplies the V and J calls and clone size; D and trimming were determined from the DNA. The sample lists 64,000 or so clones, 80% to 90% occurring once. V was clipped by 6 bases and J by 6 bases, with 18 bases between them. This CDR3 has 15 residues. The V gene's germline CDR1 is MNHEY and CDR2 SVGAGI. The source material was peripheral blood. This rearrangement joins TRBV6-5 to TRBJ1-3; no clear D. This TCR derives from a man aged 35-49 years with acute or convalescent COVID-19. The CDR3 sequence: CASSPARVKVNTIYF. The CDR3, as DNA: TGTGCCAGCAGCCCCGCGAGGGTGAAAGTAAACACCATATATTTT.